Listed here are 26 T cell receptor beta chains from one sample, sequenced in a study of T cells in Graves' hyperthyroidism and ophthalmopathy. Amplification of TCR beta CDR3 regions used RNA as the template. The HTBI set primed first-round TCR CDR3 RT-PCR. TCRdb independently ran MiXCR on the multiplex PCR reads; one entry per CDR3 protein. The sample has around 300,000 distinct CDR3 sequences, 22% seen once. The sequenced sample consisted of blood. These receptors came from a young man with Graves' ophthalmopathy.

This clonotype has just a few counts. This chain connects TRBV3-1 to TRBJ2-4; 8 nucleotides line up with TRBD1. CDR1 and CDR2 from the germline V gene are LGHDT and YNNKEL (reference sequence). V was pared by 5 bases and J by 4 bases, with 4 bases of the junction left unmatched. The CDR3 sequence is 14 residues long. CDR3 residues: CASSGRDRKNIQYF. The CDR3 DNA is TGTGCCAGCAGCGGACGGGACAGGAAAAACATTCAGTACTTC. Drawing the rest from reference TRBV3-1 and TRBJ2-4, the complete variable domain is DTAVSQTPKYLVTQMGNDKSIKCEQNLGHDTMYWYKQDSKKFLKIMFSYNNKELIINETVPNRFSPKSPDKAHLNLHINSLELGDSAVYFCASSGRDRKNIQYFGAGTRLSVL.

This clonotype was seen ten or more times. One end of the junction fails to match germline, which may point to a read error. The chain joins TRBV9 to TRBJ1-1; D gene ambiguous. Per the germline V gene, CDR1 is SGDLS and CDR2 is YYNGEE. The CDR3 consists of 14 residues. In DNA, the CDR3 is TGTGCCAGCAGCGTAGTCCCCCTGAACTCTGAAGCTTTCTTT. Protein product: CASSVVPLNSEAFF.

This clonotype was seen a few times. A much larger clonotype is one base distant, so this may be a read error. The V call is TRBV11-2, the J call TRBJ2-7; the match to TRBD2 covers 7 bases. Germline assignment: CDR1 SGHAT and CDR2 FQNNGV. CDR3 length equals 14 residues. With 5 bases clipped from V and 6 bases from J, the junction kept 10 bases outside the gene matches. The CDR3 DNA sequence: TGTGCCAGCAGCCTCGCGGGAGAACGATTCGAGCAGTACTTC. It yields the protein CASSLAGERFEQYF.

This clonotype was observed many times. The genes are TRBV20-1 and TRBJ2-1; D gene uncertain. CDR1 DFQATT and CDR2 SNEGSKA come from the germline V gene (reference sequence). The length of the CDR3 is 14 residues. Deletions cut 6 bases from V and 5 bases from J, with 17 bases between. The CDR3 DNA reads as TGCAGTGCGAGGACGGCCTTTGGTAACAATGAGCAGTTCTTC. Its translation: CSARTAFGNNEQFF.

The sample holds many counts of this clonotype. The CDR3 loop reads CASSFGGAGSSYEQYF. The DNA for the CDR3 is TGTGCCAGCAGCTTCGGGGGAGCGGGGTCCTCCTACGAGCAGTACTTC. The chain recombines TRBV27 with TRBJ2-7; 7 bases map to TRBD2. Unmatched junction bases numbered 11, after V lost 6 bases and J lost 0 bases. CDR3 size: 16 residues. Germline CDR1 MNHEY, CDR2 SMNVEV (reference sequence).

This clonotype came up many times. This sequence joins TRBV7-9 and TRBJ2-1; 11 nucleotides agree with TRBD2. Trimming at V came to 11 bases and at J to 5 bases, leaving 20 bases not matched to a gene. This CDR3 comprises 18 residues. Germline V gives CDR1 SEHNR, CDR2 FQNEAQ (reference sequence). CDR3 region: CAPLKRTSGLESHNEQFF. The CDR3 DNA follows: TGTGCCCCGCTAAAGAGGACTAGCGGGTTGGAAAGCCACAATGAGCAGTTCTTC. Supplemented by reference TRBV7-9 and TRBJ2-1, the full variable domain reads DTGVSQNPRHKITKRGQNVTFRCDPISEHNRLYWYRQTLGQGPEFLTYFQNEAQLEKSRLLSDRFSAERPKGSFSTLEIQRTEQGDSAMYLCAPLKRTSGLESHNEQFFGPGTRLTVL.

The V and J genes are TRBV12-3 or TRBV12-4 and TRBJ2-7, with TRBD2 identical over 9 bases. CDR3 size: 14 residues. The V gene end was trimmed by 4 bases and the J gene end by 3 bases; junction bases not matched to a gene: 4. CDR3 coding DNA: TGTGCCAGCAGTTCCGGGACTAGCTTCTACGAGCAGTACTTC. Translating it yields CASSSGTSFYEQYF.

The chain carries TRBV6-1 and TRBJ2-7, with 11 bases identical to TRBD1. From germline, CDR1 is MNHNS and CDR2 SASEGT. The V gene end was trimmed by 6 bases and the J gene end by 2 bases; junction bases not matched to a gene: 6. CDR3 length: 15 residues. The CDR3 spells CASSKGQGAPYEQYF. In DNA form, the CDR3 reads TGTGCCAGCAGCAAAGGACAGGGGGCCCCCTACGAGCAGTACTTC.

This clonotype was seen a few times. This chain connects TRBV2 to TRBJ1-3; 9 positions agree with TRBD1. This CDR3 comprises 15 residues. Germline values: CDR1 SNHLY, CDR2 FYNNEI. V dropped 6 bases and J dropped 4; count of bases not matched to a gene: 7. The CDR3 region has the DNA TGTGCCAGCAGCCGCGGACAGGGGATCGGAAACACCATATATTTT. Translated: CASSRGQGIGNTIYF.

The chain has TRBV15 and TRBJ2-5; D possibly uses TRBD1 or TRBD2 (5 bases each). CDR3 length: 15 amino acids. The V gene lost 0 bases and the J gene lost 7 bases, with 15 bases spanning the gap. The germline V gene encodes CDR1 LNHNV and CDR2 YYDKDF (reference sequence). The DNA for the CDR3 is TGTGCCACCAGCAGAGATGAAAACTCTGGGGGGACCCAGTACTTC. Translation: CATSRDENSGGTQYF.

At least ten counts were recorded for this clonotype. The chain uses TRBV28 and TRBJ1-1, with a tentative D call TRBD1 (5 bases). Per germline, CDR1 MDHEN and CDR2 SYDVKM. Trimming pared 6 bases from V and 1 base from J, leaving 15 bases between. There are 15 residues in the CDR3. The CDR3, as DNA: TGTGCCAGCAGGGCCCTGGGACTCCAGAACACTGAAGCTTTCTTT. This codes for CASRALGLQNTEAFF.

This clonotype was seen many times. This chain joins TRBV11-3 and TRBJ1-2, with D tentatively TRBD1 (5 bases). Germline CDR1 is SGHNT and CDR2 is YENEEA. The ends were cut back, 3 bases at V and 2 bases at J, with 10 bases in the middle. The CDR3 sequence is 14 residues long. The CDR3 DNA reads TGTGCCAGCAGCTTCGACAGCCGGAACTATGGCTACACCTTC. Its protein is CASSFDSRNYGYTF.

This clonotype was detected ten times or more. The chain employs TRBV11-3 and TRBJ2-2; D assignment may be TRBD1 or TRBD2 (5 bases each). The V end was cut by 4 bases, the J end by 1 base, with 16 bases between. The CDR3 has 17 amino acids. The germline CDR1 and CDR2 sequences are SGHNT and YENEEA. The CDR3 reads CASSSLPGTVNTGELFF. CDR3 nucleotide sequence: TGTGCCAGCAGCTCCCTTCCCGGGACGGTGAACACCGGGGAGCTGTTTTTT.

Many counts were recorded for this clonotype. The chain recombines TRBV11-2 with TRBJ1-5; unclear D gene. Germline lookup yields CDR1 SGHAT and CDR2 FQNNGV. The length of the CDR3 is 16 residues. V lost 0 bases to trimming and J lost 3 bases, with 12 bases between them. In DNA, the CDR3 is TGTGCCAGCAGCTTAGATCAGTCAGGCAACAATCAGCCCCAGCATTTT. Its translation is CASSLDQSGNNQPQHF.

This clonotype was counted between two and nine times. This chain connects TRBV27 to TRBJ1-2, with D uncertain. Germline CDR1 is MNHEY and CDR2 is SMNVEV (reference sequence). The CDR3 runs to 14 residues. The V and J ends lost 2 bases and 1 base respectively, with 8 bases between them. CDR3 nucleotides: TGTGCCAGCAGTTTAAAGGACGGTAACTATGGCTACACCTTC. Protein: CASSLKDGNYGYTF.

The rearrangement links TRBV9 to TRBJ2-7; D gene unclear. The germline gives CDR1 SGDLS, CDR2 YYNGEE. V dropped 0 bases and J dropped 2 bases, with 12 bases sitting between them. The CDR3 consists of 15 residues. The CDR3 here is CASSVERQYAYEQYF. The DNA for the CDR3 is TGTGCCAGCAGCGTAGAAAGGCAGTACGCCTACGAGCAGTACTTC.

V usage is TRBV5-1 and J usage is TRBJ2-1; 7 nucleotides match TRBD1. Germline CDR1 is SGHRS and CDR2 is YFSETQ. The CDR3 sequence is 13 residues long. Losses at the gene ends were 3 bases for V and 6 bases for J; bases not matched to a gene: 3. The CDR3: CASSSRQGNEQFF. The CDR3 DNA reads TGCGCCAGCAGCTCACGACAGGGCAATGAGCAGTTCTTC.

The sample holds a few counts of this clonotype. The chain joins TRBV5-1 to TRBJ1-2, with 9 bases that match TRBD1. The germline V gene encodes CDR1 SGHRS and CDR2 YFSETQ. V dropped 3 bases and J dropped 6; count of bases not matched to a gene: 9. CDR3 length: 15 amino acids. CDR3 sequence reads: CASSSGDRAGDGYTF. CDR3 nucleotide sequence: TGCGCCAGCAGCTCGGGGGACAGGGCTGGTGATGGCTACACCTTC.

This clonotype was found a few times. The chain uses TRBV4-1 and TRBJ2-2, with 7 bases fitting TRBD1. Looked up from germline, CDR1 is MGHRA and CDR2 is YSYEKL. The CDR3 spans 15 residues. After removal of 4 bases from V and 6 bases from J, the junction contained 8 bases not matched to a gene. CDR3 DNA sequence: TGCGCCAGCAGCCGCAGACAGGGATTGGCCGGGGAGCTGTTTTTT. Translated, it gives CASSRRQGLAGELFF.

The count of this clonotype is one. The chain is built from TRBV10-2 and TRBJ2-3; 7 bases match TRBD2. The ends lost 3 bases at V and 5 bases at J; junction bases unmatched: 11. CDR3 length: 16 residues. Germline CDR1 reads WSHSY; CDR2 reads SAAADI. The CDR3 DNA follows: TGCGCCAGCAGTGACCCTGAAGCGGGAACGGGAGATACGCAGTATTTT. It is translated as CASSDPEAGTGDTQYF.

This clonotype was counted many times. The chain has TRBV5-1 and TRBJ2-2; TRBD2 matches at 8 bases. The CDR3 loop spans 14 amino acids. Germline trimming cut 2 bases from V and 6 bases from J; bases unmatched to any gene: 3. Per germline, CDR1 SGHRS and CDR2 YFSETQ. The CDR3 sequence: CASSLAGDAGELFF. CDR3 bases: TGCGCCAGCAGCTTAGCGGGAGATGCCGGGGAGCTGTTTTTT.

The table lists this clonotype with a few counts. This chain uses TRBV12-3 or TRBV12-4 with TRBJ2-4; D is possibly TRBD2 (5 bases). The V and J ends lost 8 bases and 0 bases respectively, with 14 bases between them. The CDR3 length is 15 residues. CDR3 DNA sequence: TGTGCCAGCCAGTATGCCGGACTAGCCAAAAACATTCAGTACTTC. The encoded protein is CASQYAGLAKNIQYF.

This clonotype occurred many times. The chain is built from TRBV11-2 and TRBJ2-1; 8 nucleotides agree with TRBD2. The germline V gene has CDR1 SGHAT and CDR2 FQNNGV. V dropped 4 bases and J dropped 3; count of bases not matched to a gene: 5. CDR3 length: 15 residues. Here the CDR3 DNA reads TGTGCCAGCAGCTATACCGGGACTAGCTACAATGAGCAGTTCTTC. Its protein is CASSYTGTSYNEQFF.

This clonotype was recorded a few times. This rearrangement joins TRBV5-1 to TRBJ1-6; weak D call: TRBD1 (5 bases). Per germline, CDR1 SGHRS and CDR2 YFSETQ. The CDR3 has 16 amino acids. Deletions cut 4 bases from V and 4 bases from J, with 15 bases between. This chain's CDR3 is CASSPGTVLYNSPLHF. The DNA for the CDR3 is TGCGCCAGCAGCCCTGGGACCGTCTTGTATAATTCACCCCTCCACTTT.

V gene TRBV12-3 or TRBV12-4 combines with J gene TRBJ2-5, with TRBD2 matching 8 bases. The CDR3 sequence is 15 residues long. V lost 3 bases and J lost 1; bases outside the gene matches: 4. Here the CDR3 DNA reads TGTGCCAGCAGTTTGGGTAGCGGGGTCCAAGAGACCCAGTACTTC. Its translation: CASSLGSGVQETQYF.

Remarks on this clonotype: This may stem from a read error, because a much larger clone lies one nucleotide away. The rearrangement joins TRBV9 to TRBJ2-7, with D tentatively TRBD1 (5 bases). The V end lost 7 bases, the J end lost 9 bases, and 17 bases lay between the germline ends. Germline CDR1 reads SGDLS; CDR2 reads YYNGEE. CDR3 length equals 12 residues. CDR3 residues: CASSPPGNGQYF. The CDR3 nucleotides read TGTGCCAGCTCACCACCAGGGAACGGGCAGTACTTC.